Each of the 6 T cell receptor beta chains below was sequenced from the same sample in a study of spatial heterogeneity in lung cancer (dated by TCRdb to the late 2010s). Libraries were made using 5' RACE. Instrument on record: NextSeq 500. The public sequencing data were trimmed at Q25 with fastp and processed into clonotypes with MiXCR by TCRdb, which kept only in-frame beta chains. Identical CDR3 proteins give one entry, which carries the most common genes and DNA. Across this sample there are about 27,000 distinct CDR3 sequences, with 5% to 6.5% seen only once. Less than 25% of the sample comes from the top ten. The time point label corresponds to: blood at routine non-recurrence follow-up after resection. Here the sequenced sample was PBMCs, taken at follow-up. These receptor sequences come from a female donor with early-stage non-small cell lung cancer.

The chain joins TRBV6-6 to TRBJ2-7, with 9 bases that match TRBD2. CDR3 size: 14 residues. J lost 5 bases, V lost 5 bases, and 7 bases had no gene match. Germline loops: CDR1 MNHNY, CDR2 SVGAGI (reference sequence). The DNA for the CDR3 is TGTGCCAGCAGTCCTAGGACTAGCGTGGACGAGCAGTACTTC. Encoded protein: CASSPRTSVDEQYF.

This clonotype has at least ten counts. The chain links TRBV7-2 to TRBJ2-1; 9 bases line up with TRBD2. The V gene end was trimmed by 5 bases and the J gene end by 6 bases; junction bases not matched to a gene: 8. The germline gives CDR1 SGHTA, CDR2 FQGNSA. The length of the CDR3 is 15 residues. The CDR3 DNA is TGTGCCAGCAGCCCGACTAGCGGATCACGCAATGAGCAGTTCTTC. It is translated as CASSPTSGSRNEQFF.

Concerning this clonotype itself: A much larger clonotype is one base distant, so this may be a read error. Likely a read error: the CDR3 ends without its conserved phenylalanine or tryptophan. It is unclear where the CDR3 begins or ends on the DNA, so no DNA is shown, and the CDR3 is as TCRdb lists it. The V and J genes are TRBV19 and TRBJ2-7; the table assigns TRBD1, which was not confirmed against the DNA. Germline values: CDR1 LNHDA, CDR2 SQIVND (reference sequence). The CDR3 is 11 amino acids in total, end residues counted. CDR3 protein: CASSKQGASTS.

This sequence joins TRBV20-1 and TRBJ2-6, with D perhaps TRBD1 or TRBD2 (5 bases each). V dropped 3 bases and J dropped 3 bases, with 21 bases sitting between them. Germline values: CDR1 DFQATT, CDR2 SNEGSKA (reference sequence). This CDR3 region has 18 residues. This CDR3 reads CSASGYGKGSFGANVLTF. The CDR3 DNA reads TGCAGTGCTAGTGGATACGGGAAGGGGAGTTTTGGGGCCAACGTCCTGACTTTC.

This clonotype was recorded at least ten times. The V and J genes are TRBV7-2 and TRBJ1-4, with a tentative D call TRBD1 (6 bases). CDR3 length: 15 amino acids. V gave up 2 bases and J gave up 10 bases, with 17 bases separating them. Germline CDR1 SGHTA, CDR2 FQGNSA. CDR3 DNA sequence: TGTGCCAGCAGCTTAAAAAACAGGGAGGGGGGAAAACTGTTTTTT. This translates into CASSLKNREGGKLFF.

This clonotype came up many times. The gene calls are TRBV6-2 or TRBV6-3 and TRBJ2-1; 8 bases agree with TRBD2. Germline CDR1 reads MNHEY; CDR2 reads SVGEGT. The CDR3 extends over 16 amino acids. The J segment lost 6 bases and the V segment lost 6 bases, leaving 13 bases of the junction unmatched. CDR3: CASRARAGVLTNEQFF. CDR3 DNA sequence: TGTGCCAGCAGGGCTAGAGCGGGGGTCCTCACCAATGAGCAGTTCTTC.